This T cell receptor beta chain was found in a study of CD8 T cells in Susac syndrome. Study summary: The sequenced Susac syndrome patients comprised five or six with active disease and roughly eight in remission.

TEMRA cells were FACS-enriched, while CD8+ and CD4+ T cells were negatively isolated. Random hexamers primed reverse transcription of 0.5 to 1 ug RNA. TCRdb reprocessed the immunoSEQ multiplex PCR reads via MiXCR and lists one record per CDR3 protein. Altogether about 190,000 distinct CDR3 sequences are present, around 95% being singletons, with the ten largest covering about 0.17%. Trimming shortened V by 5 bases and J by 3 bases, and 10 bases separated the two germline ends. The CDR3 totals 13 residues. The source of this sequence is a human donor with Susac syndrome. The rearrangement uses TRBV12-3 or TRBV12-4 and TRBJ2-5, with D unresolved. The source material was CD8+ T cells from PBMCs. The CDR3 is CASSTAAEETQYF. The CDR3 region has the DNA TGTGCCAGCAGTACGGCAGCCGAAGAGACCCAGTACTTC.